The 10 T cell receptor beta chains given below trace back to one sample, sequenced in a study of T-cell reconstitution after alpha-beta-depleted transplantation in children. Unique molecular identifiers were built into the TCRbeta library. TCRdb reprocessed the PCR reads with MiXCR, giving one entry per CDR3 protein. The top ten hold around 2.3% of the sample, which has a few hundred thousand distinct CDR3 sequences, 10% seen once. The sequencing used PBMCs from the stem cell graft donor, collected from the stem cell graft. The receptors were sampled from a human donor who donated a stem cell graft to a child with acute lymphoblastic leukemia.

This clonotype came up a few times. This chain uses TRBV5-1 with TRBJ2-3; TRBD1 agrees at 9 bases. CDR3 length: 14 residues. Per the germline V gene, CDR1 is SGHRS and CDR2 is YFSETQ. Losses at the gene ends were 4 bases for V and 5 bases for J; bases not matched to a gene: 5. The CDR3 loop is CASSPGQGQDTQYF. The DNA for the CDR3 is TGCGCCAGCAGCCCGGGACAGGGACAAGATACGCAGTATTTT. Using reference TRBV5-1 and TRBJ2-3 for the parts outside the CDR3, the full variable domain is KAGVTQTPRYLIKTRGQQVTLSCSPISGHRSVSWYQQTPGQGLQFLFEYFSETQRNKGNFPGRFSGRQFSNSRSEMNVSTLELGDSALYLCASSPGQGQDTQYFGPGTRLTVL.

The gene calls are TRBV5-1 and TRBJ2-7, with D perhaps TRBD1 (5 bases). Germline loops: CDR1 SGHRS, CDR2 YFSETQ. The V and J ends lost 2 bases and 4 bases respectively, with 13 bases between them. This CDR3 is 14 amino acids long. The CDR3 region is CASSLDSTEYEQYF. The CDR3 region has the DNA TGCGCCAGCAGCTTAGATTCGACAGAGTACGAGCAGTACTTC.

This chain connects TRBV7-3 to TRBJ1-2; D is unresolved. Trimming stripped 1 base from V and 7 bases from J, with 13 bases between. Per the germline V gene, CDR1 is SGHTA and CDR2 is FQGTGA. This CDR3 contains 14 residues. The DNA of the CDR3 is TGTGCCAGCAGCTTAAGTGGTCTGGGCGCTGGCTACACCTTC. Its translation is CASSLSGLGAGYTF. The full variable domain, with the rest looked up from reference TRBV7-3 and TRBJ1-2, is GAGVSQTPSNKVTEKGKYVELRCDPISGHTALYWYRQSLGQGPEFLIYFQGTGAADDSGLPNDRFFAVRPEGSVSTLKIQRTERGDSAVYLCASSLSGLGAGYTFGSGTRLTVV.

The V call is TRBV24-1, the J call TRBJ2-1, with D hard to call. Germline CDR1 reads KGHDR; CDR2 reads SFDVKD. Trimming removed 6 bases from V and 4 bases from J, with 9 bases in between. The CDR3 totals 13 residues. The CDR3 sequence: CATSPPGYNEQFF. Written as DNA, the CDR3 is TGTGCCACCAGTCCCCCCGGGTACAATGAGCAGTTCTTC.

This chain uses TRBV7-2 with TRBJ2-1, with D possibly matching TRBD2 (6 bases). The ends were cut back, 5 bases at V and 2 bases at J, with 16 bases in the middle. The CDR3 extends over 16 amino acids. Germline-derived CDR1 and CDR2 are SGHTA and FQGNSA. The CDR3 bases are TGTGCCAGCAGCCTTGCGCGGGGTAGGCCCTACAATGAGCAGTTCTTC. This sequence encodes CASSLARGRPYNEQFF.

This clonotype has only a few counts. The CDR3 DNA is TGTGCCAGCAGTTTAGCAGATTACACTGAAGCTTTCTTT. Encoded protein: CASSLADYTEAFF. V and J are TRBV12-3 or TRBV12-4 and TRBJ1-1; D unresolved. The CDR3 totals 13 residues. V was pared by 0 bases and J by 3 bases, with 5 bases between.

The V call is TRBV27, the J call TRBJ2-3, with a weak D call TRBD1 (5 bases). CDR1 MNHEY and CDR2 SMNVEV come from the germline V gene (reference sequence). The germline V and J ends were trimmed by 5 bases and 4 bases, with 13 bases remaining between them. CDR3 length equals 14 residues. CDR3 nucleotides: TGTGCCAGCAGTCGTAGGGGTTCCGCAGATACGCAGTATTTT. Residues: CASSRRGSADTQYF.

This clonotype has only a few counts. The CDR3, as DNA: TGTGCCAGCAGCGACTCTAGGGAAGAGCAGTACTTC. As protein: CASSDSREEQYF. The chain links TRBV7-9 to TRBJ2-7; D unresolved. The germline V gene has CDR1 SEHNR and CDR2 FQNEAQ (reference sequence). The CDR3 has 12 residues. Between the trimmed V and J ends, which lost 5 bases and 7 bases, there was a span of 12 bases.

V gene TRBV12-3 or TRBV12-4 combines with J gene TRBJ1-6; 7 bases match TRBD1. The trim removed 3 bases at V and 10 bases at J, leaving 6 bases unmatched. The CDR3 is made up of 14 amino acids. The CDR3 sequence: CASSFQTGYSPLHF. In nucleotides, the CDR3 is TGTGCCAGCAGTTTTCAGACAGGGTACTCACCCCTCCACTTT.

The chain recombines TRBV6-1 with TRBJ2-3; 12 bases are a match to TRBD2. Trimming cost V 0 bases and J 5 bases; bases outside gene matches: 12. This CDR3 is 19 amino acids long. Germline V gene lookup returns CDR1 MNHNS and CDR2 SASEGT. CDR3: CASSEAPVRGLAGRDTQYF. The DNA of the CDR3 is TGTGCCAGCAGTGAAGCGCCGGTTCGGGGACTAGCGGGTAGAGATACGCAGTATTTT.